This TCR beta chain was identified during a study of T cell repertoires in cytomegalovirus infection. About the research overall: CMV infection plus the matching HLA type was flagged by public TCR beta signatures.

Study observations and caveats: Carriers of CMV and the relevant HLA type were discriminated by public TCR beta frequency. CMV-specific HLA-C-restricted TCR beta clonotypes dominated the ex vivo response.

This clonotype was detected many times. The antigen is not known. Using its own MiXCR run on the reads, TCRdb lists one record per CDR3 protein. The sample lists roughly 320,000 distinct CDR3 sequences; about 9.2% were seen once. Germline-derived CDR1 and CDR2 are SEHNR and FQNEAQ (reference sequence). CDR3 length: 14 amino acids. Trimming took 6 bases from V and 1 from J; bases not matched to a gene: 4. The sample was PBMCs. The TCR originated in a human donor in good health (CMV status not recorded). Some clones in this sample may be carry-over from other donors' samples. The chain is built from TRBV7-9 and TRBJ1-1; 8 bases are a match to TRBD1. The CDR3 spells CASRIGQGNTEAFF. CDR3 DNA: TGTGCCAGCAGGATAGGACAGGGGAACACTGAAGCTTTCTTT.